Each of the 31 T cell receptor beta chains below was sequenced from the same sample in a study of STAT3 mutations in large granular lymphocyte leukemia. Overall study findings and caveats: At least one immunodominant TCR beta clonotype appeared in every T-cell large granular lymphocyte leukemia patient.

The assay was immunoSEQ multiplex PCR, and TCRdb's table has in-frame clones only and misses some. Among about 42,000 clones listed, roughly 81% were seen once. These receptors are not linked to any known antigen. The sequencing sample was made of PBMCs. These receptors all come from a human donor with T large granular lymphocyte leukemia. Some clones in this sample may be carry-over from other donors' samples.

V and J are TRBV6-1 and TRBJ1-6; possibly TRBD1 for D (6 bases). With 5 bases removed from V and 7 bases from J, the gap between germline ends came to 12 bases. This CDR3 is 14 amino acids long. Germline loops: CDR1 MNHNS, CDR2 SASEGT. The CDR3 bases are TGTGCCAGCAGTTCCTACCAGGGGAATTCACCCCTCCACTTT. It encodes CASSSYQGNSPLHF.

In DNA, the CDR3 is TGTGCCAGCAGTTCCCAGACAGGGGCCCTCACAGATACGCAGTATTTT. Its translation: CASSSQTGALTDTQYF. The V gene is TRBV6-5, the J gene TRBJ2-3; 8 positions match TRBD1. Trimming took 4 bases from V and 2 from J; bases not matched to a gene: 8. Germline CDR1 and CDR2: MNHEY and SVGAGI. The CDR3 has 16 amino acids.

The J gene is TRBJ2-5, the V gene TRBV6-5; weak D call: TRBD2 (7 bases). Germline-derived CDR1 and CDR2 are MNHEY and SVGAGI. The CDR3 length is 16 residues. The V end lost 2 bases, the J end lost 8 bases, and 21 bases lay between the germline ends. CDR3 sequence (DNA): TGTGCCAGCAGTTACCTACTAGGGGGGGACTTTAGAACCCAGTACTTC. Translating gives CASSYLLGGDFRTQYF.

This clone has only a few counts. The gene calls are TRBV4-1 and TRBJ1-6; D gene unclear. With 0 bases removed from V and 4 bases from J, the gap between germline ends came to 16 bases. Germline CDR1 MGHRA, CDR2 YSYEKL. This CDR3 contains 18 residues. In nucleotides, the CDR3 is TGCGCCAGCAGCCAAGAAGGATCCCGGACGGAATATAATTCACCCCTCCACTTT. Residues: CASSQEGSRTEYNSPLHF.

This clone showed up just once. The CDR3 DNA reads TGTGCCAGCAGTGATCTCCAAGAGCAGTACGTC. This sequence encodes CASSDLQEQYV. The chain recombines TRBV6-1 with TRBJ2-7; D gene ambiguous. CDR3 length: 11 residues. The V and J ends lost 3 bases and 7 bases respectively, with 7 bases between them. Germline CDR1 and CDR2: MNHNS and SASEGT.

This clone was detected a few times. The J gene is TRBJ2-7, the V gene TRBV7-2; TRBD1 or TRBD2 may be the D gene (6 bases each). The CDR3 covers 13 residues. Germline V gene data show CDR1 as SGHTA and CDR2 as FQGNSA. Between the trimmed V and J ends, which lost 5 bases and 0 bases, there was a span of 8 bases. CDR3 sequence reads: CASSPGASYEQYF. Here the CDR3 DNA reads TGTGCCAGCAGCCCGGGGGCCTCCTACGAGCAGTACTTC.

The chain links TRBV5-1 to TRBJ2-2; D not resolved. This CDR3 spans 13 amino acids. Germline lookup yields CDR1 SGHRS and CDR2 YFSETQ. The ends were cut back, 7 bases at V and 0 bases at J, with 7 bases in the middle. CDR3 sequence (DNA): TGCGCCAGCGGCACCGCGAACACCGGGGAGCTGTTTTTT. Its translation: CASGTANTGELFF.

The table lists this clone with a few counts. This chain joins TRBV11-2 and TRBJ1-1, with unresolved D. V was clipped by 6 bases and J by 4 bases, with 15 bases between them. The CDR3 runs 14 residues. Germline V CDR1 and CDR2: SGHAT, FQNNGV. CDR3 region: CASSLLLGVTEAFF. CDR3 sequence (DNA): TGTGCCAGCAGTCTGCTCCTCGGGGTCACTGAAGCTTTCTTT. The whole variable domain, filled in from reference TRBV11-2 and TRBJ1-1, reads EAGVAQSPRYKIIEKRQSVAFWCNPISGHATLYWYQQILGQGPKLLIQFQNNGVVDDSQLPKDRFSAERLKGVDSTLKIQPAKLEDSAVYLCASSLLLGVTEAFFGQGTRLTVV.

The rearrangement uses TRBV7-2 and TRBJ1-3, with D possibly TRBD1 on 5 matching bases. The CDR3 runs to 12 residues. Germline CDR1 and CDR2: SGHTA and FQGNSA. Deletions cut 2 bases from V and 7 bases from J, with 6 bases between. The CDR3 region has the DNA TGTGCCAGCAGCTTACGGGGGAACACCATATATTTT. Encoded protein: CASSLRGNTIYF.

J is TRBJ2-7 and V is TRBV30; 7 bases are shared with TRBD2. The germline V gene encodes CDR1 GTSNPN and CDR2 SVGIG (reference sequence). The ends lost 7 bases at V and 3 bases at J; junction bases unmatched: 12. The CDR3 contains 14 residues. The CDR3 DNA reads TGTGCCTCCGCGCGGGGGACCGGACTCTACGAGCAGTACTTC. Amino acids: CASARGTGLYEQYF.

This clone has only a few counts. The gene calls are TRBV7-6 and TRBJ1-1; weak D call: TRBD1 (6 bases). Germline CDR1 is SGHVS and CDR2 is FNYEAQ. The V end lost 1 base, the J end lost 5 bases, and 11 bases lay between the germline ends. The CDR3 contains 14 residues. This CDR3 reads CASSLEQGGTEAFF. The CDR3 coding sequence is TGTGCCAGCAGCTTAGAACAGGGCGGGACTGAAGCTTTCTTT.

The chain uses TRBV30 and TRBJ2-7; D unresolved. CDR1 is GTSNPN, CDR2 SVGIG, per germline (reference sequence). V was clipped by 4 bases and J by 6 bases, with 10 bases between them. The CDR3 consists of 11 residues. This CDR3 is CAWTRGVEQYF. The CDR3 DNA sequence: TGTGCCTGGACCAGAGGAGTCGAGCAGTACTTC.

V is TRBV4-2 and J is TRBJ1-3; possible D gene TRBD1, 6 bases. The germline gives CDR1 LGHNA, CDR2 YNFKEQ. The CDR3 spans 17 residues. With 1 base removed from V and 0 bases from J, the gap between germline ends came to 13 bases. The CDR3 region is CASSQVRDTNSGNTIYF. The CDR3 bases are TGTGCCAGCAGCCAAGTAAGGGACACCAACTCTGGAAACACCATATATTTT.

CDR3 residues: CASSPGLAYEQYF. The CDR3 nucleotides are TGCGCCAGCAGCCCGGGACTAGCCTACGAGCAGTACTTC. V gene TRBV5-1 combines with J gene TRBJ2-7; 8 bases match TRBD2. This CDR3 comprises 13 residues. V lost 4 bases to trimming and J lost 2 bases; unmatched junction nucleotides: 2. Germline values: CDR1 SGHRS, CDR2 YFSETQ.

The table lists this clone with a count of one. V gene TRBV7-8 combines with J gene TRBJ2-7; TRBD2 matches at 11 bases. The CDR3 is 15 residues long. The J segment lost 1 base and the V segment lost 4 bases, leaving 3 bases of the junction unmatched. Germline values: CDR1 SGHVS, CDR2 FQNEAQ. CDR3 nucleotides: TGTGCCAGCAGCTGGGGGACTAGCGGTTCCTACGAGCAGTACTTC. This encodes CASSWGTSGSYEQYF.

In this sample, this clone turned up once. This chain joins TRBV2 and TRBJ2-4, with a weak D call TRBD1 (5 bases). Germline lookup yields CDR1 SNHLY and CDR2 FYNNEI. V lost 8 bases and J lost 5, with 13 bases in between. This CDR3 has 13 amino acids. CDR3 DNA: TGTGCCAGCGGGGCCTCGGCAGAAAACATTCAGTACTTC. It translates to CASGASAENIQYF. The entire variable domain, with the rest obtained from reference TRBV2 and TRBJ2-4, is as follows: EPEVTQTPSHQVTQMGQEVILRCVPISNHLYFYWYRQILGQKVEFLVSFYNNEISEKSEIFDDQFSVERPDGSNFTLKIRSTKLEDSAMYFCASGASAENIQYFGAGTRLSVL.

The V gene is TRBV19, the J gene TRBJ2-7; D is possibly TRBD1 (6 bases). The germline V and J ends were trimmed by 4 bases and 3 bases, with 16 bases remaining between them. CDR1 LNHDA and CDR2 SQIVND come from the germline V gene (reference sequence). This CDR3 is 15 amino acids long. The CDR3: CASSRTRDTFYEQYF. DNA for the CDR3: TGTGCCAGTAGTAGAACCCGGGACACCTTCTACGAGCAGTACTTC. Drawing the rest from reference TRBV19 and TRBJ2-7, the complete variable domain is DGGITQSPKYLFRKEGQNVTLSCEQNLNHDAMYWYRQDPGQGLRLIYYSQIVNDFQKGDIAEGYSVSREKKESFPLTVTSAQKNPTAFYLCASSRTRDTFYEQYFGPGTRLTVT.

The rearrangement uses TRBV18 and TRBJ1-2; unclear D gene. V was clipped by 4 bases and J by 7 bases, with 10 bases between them. The CDR3 covers 12 residues. Germline assignment: CDR1 KGHSH and CDR2 LQKENI. The CDR3 DNA reads TGTGCCAGCTCACTGGACGGCCCTGGCTACACCTTC. The encoded protein is CASSLDGPGYTF. The whole variable domain, remainder taken from reference TRBV18 and TRBJ1-2, is NAGVMQNPRHLVRRRGQEARLRCSPMKGHSHVYWYRQLPEEGLKFMVYLQKENIIDESGMPKERFSAEFPKEGPSILRIQQVVRGDSAAYFCASSLDGPGYTFGSGTRLTVV.

The chain combines TRBV7-9 with TRBJ2-6; TRBD1 agrees at 7 bases. Trimming took 9 bases from V and 2 from J; bases not matched to a gene: 7. Looked up from germline, CDR1 is SEHNR and CDR2 is FQNEAQ (reference sequence). CDR3 size: 15 residues. The chain's CDR3 is CARGQTGPGANVLTF. Here the CDR3 DNA reads TGTGCCAGGGGGCAGACAGGGCCTGGGGCCAACGTCCTGACTTTC.

This clone appeared a single time. V usage is TRBV18 and J usage is TRBJ2-2; D uncertain. Germline CDR1 KGHSH, CDR2 LQKENI. V dropped 3 bases and J dropped 4 bases, with 3 bases sitting between them. The CDR3 sequence is 12 residues long. CDR3 region: CASSPATGELFF. Here the CDR3 DNA reads TGTGCCAGCTCACCGGCCACCGGGGAGCTGTTTTTT.

This chain uses TRBV5-6 with TRBJ1-1, with D perhaps TRBD1 (5 bases). The CDR3 has 14 amino acids. Germline V gives CDR1 SGHDT, CDR2 YYEEEE. Trimming shortened V by 4 bases and J by 2 bases, and 12 bases separated the two germline ends. CDR3 sequence (DNA): TGTGCCAGCAGCCGCGGGGACCTTAACACTGAAGCTTTCTTT. Protein: CASSRGDLNTEAFF. Filled out from reference TRBV5-6 and TRBJ1-1, the complete variable domain reads DAGVTQSPTHLIKTRGQQVTLRCSPKSGHDTVSWYQQALGQGPQFIFQYYEEEERQRGNFPDRFSGHQFPNYSSELNVNALLLGDSALYLCASSRGDLNTEAFFGQGTRLTVV.

The gene calls are TRBV6-6 and TRBJ2-7, with unresolved D. Germline CDR1 and CDR2: MNHNY and SVGAGI (reference sequence). The V end lost 2 bases, the J end lost 3 bases, and 8 bases lay between the germline ends. This CDR3 has 13 amino acids. The CDR3 DNA follows: TGTGCCAGCAGTTACCTAAACGGCTACGAGCAGTACTTC. The encoded protein is CASSYLNGYEQYF.

The rearrangement links TRBV28 to TRBJ2-5, with 12 bases that match TRBD2. Germline CDR1 is MDHEN and CDR2 is SYDVKM. J gave up 9 bases and V 5 bases, and 10 bases lay outside the gene matches. This CDR3 contains 15 residues. The CDR3 DNA reads TGTGCCAGCAGTCCCCAGACTAGCGGGGGTACCGCCCAGTACTTC. Translating gives CASSPQTSGGTAQYF. Using reference TRBV28 and TRBJ2-5 for the parts outside the CDR3, the full variable domain is DVKVTQSSRYLVKRTGEKVFLECVQDMDHENMFWYRQDPGLGLRLIYFSYDVKMKEKGDIPEGYSVSREKKERFSLILESASTNQTSMYLCASSPQTSGGTAQYFGPGTRLLVL.

This chain connects TRBV7-8 to TRBJ2-2; 9 nucleotides align to TRBD1. The germline gives CDR1 SGHVS, CDR2 FQNEAQ. J was trimmed by 5 bases and V by 3 bases; bases with no gene match: 7. The CDR3 consists of 16 residues. CDR3 amino acids: CASSLGGTGLTGELFF. Here the CDR3 DNA reads TGTGCCAGCAGCTTGGGGGGGACAGGGCTGACCGGGGAGCTGTTTTTT.

The chain has TRBV7-9 and TRBJ1-4; D is unclear. The V and J ends lost 9 bases and 5 bases respectively, with 16 bases between them. This CDR3 is 14 amino acids long. The germline gives CDR1 SEHNR, CDR2 FQNEAQ (reference sequence). CDR3 bases: TGTGCCAGTACGACATTGGCCCTCAATGAAAAACTGTTTTTT. It encodes CASTTLALNEKLFF.

The genes are TRBV10-3 and TRBJ2-6, with D hard to call. Germline CDR1 ENHRY, CDR2 SYGVKD. Deletions cut 10 bases from V and 0 bases from J, with 13 bases between. CDR3 size: 15 residues. CDR3 residues: CATTAGPSGANVLTF. CDR3 in DNA: TGTGCCACCACGGCAGGTCCCTCTGGGGCCAACGTCCTGACTTTC.

The chain has TRBV4-2 and TRBJ1-2; 10 nucleotides match TRBD1. The junction had 8 bases not matched to a gene; V was cut back by 0 bases and J by 4 bases. This CDR3 has 17 amino acids. Germline V lookup: CDR1 LGHNA, CDR2 YNFKEQ. Here the CDR3 reads CASSQDPGQGLSYGYTF. The CDR3 bases are TGTGCCAGCAGCCAAGACCCGGGACAGGGGCTTTCCTATGGCTACACCTTC.

The chain uses TRBV6-6 and TRBJ2-2, with D uncertain. The CDR3 has 16 residues. Trimming removed 0 bases at V and 1 base at J, with 9 bases between. CDR1 and CDR2 (germline): MNHNY, SVGAGI (reference sequence). The CDR3 spells CASSYSTGLNTGELFF. The DNA for the CDR3 is TGTGCCAGCAGTTACTCCACGGGTCTGAACACCGGGGAGCTGTTTTTT.

As DNA, the CDR3 is TGCGCCAGCAGGTATACAGCGGGGGGGCAGAATGAGCAGTTCTTC. The encoded protein is CASRYTAGGQNEQFF. V usage is TRBV5-1 and J usage is TRBJ2-1; TRBD2 matches 10 bases. V was pared by 5 bases and J by 7 bases, with 9 bases of the junction left unmatched. The CDR3 extends over 15 amino acids. CDR1 is SGHRS and CDR2 is YFSETQ in the germline V gene.

The chain joins TRBV6-5 to TRBJ1-4; 9 bases are shared with TRBD1. CDR3 length equals 14 residues. The V and J ends lost 5 bases and 7 bases, in that order; junction bases with no gene match: 5. Germline CDR1 reads MNHEY; CDR2 reads SVGAGI. The CDR3 protein is CASSDAGQGEKLFF. The DNA of the CDR3 is TGTGCCAGCAGTGATGCGGGACAGGGTGAAAAACTGTTTTTT.

The rearrangement joins TRBV28 to TRBJ2-7; 9 bases match TRBD1. The CDR3 sequence is 14 residues long. The V gene end was trimmed by 9 bases and the J gene end by 3 bases; junction bases not matched to a gene: 9. Per the germline V gene, CDR1 is MDHEN and CDR2 is SYDVKM. The CDR3 DNA reads TGTGCCAGTTCGCCGGACAGGGGAATCTACGAGCAGTACTTC. It encodes CASSPDRGIYEQYF.